These 3 T cell receptor beta chains were all obtained from the same sample, sequenced in a study of T cell changes during pregnancy in multiple sclerosis. This table comes from immunoSEQ multiplex PCR, and its TCRdb copy is limited to in-frame clones, with some not included. The data hold just under 65,000 clones, with about 90% observed a single time. Sequencing used peripheral blood, obtained in the second trimester of pregnancy. These TCRs come from a female donor in good health, enrolled as a control in a pregnancy study.

This chain connects TRBV5-4 to TRBJ1-3; D is uncertain. Germline V gives CDR1 SGHNT, CDR2 YYREEE (reference sequence). Deletions cut 2 bases from V and 4 bases from J, with 13 bases between. The CDR3 runs to 15 residues. The CDR3 sequence: CASSFEGVGGNTIYF. The CDR3 nucleotides read TGTGCCAGCAGCTTTGAGGGCGTGGGGGGAAACACCATATATTTT.

This chain connects TRBV9 to TRBJ2-1; 10 nucleotides agree with TRBD2. J gave up 5 bases and V 4 bases, and 12 bases lay outside the gene matches. Germline V gene data show CDR1 as SGDLS and CDR2 as YYNGEE. CDR3 size: 17 residues. CDR3 region: CASSPTLLGLADNEQFF. The DNA for the CDR3 is TGTGCCAGCAGCCCAACTCTTCTCGGACTAGCGGACAATGAGCAGTTCTTC.

This clone was recorded a few times. The chain links TRBV30 to TRBJ1-1, with D uncertain. V lost 1 base to trimming and J lost 1 base, with 4 bases between them. CDR3 length equals 12 residues. The germline V gene encodes CDR1 GTSNPN and CDR2 SVGIG (reference sequence). This CDR3 is CAWSGPNTEAFF. CDR3 nucleotide sequence: TGTGCCTGGAGTGGGCCGAACACTGAAGCTTTCTTT.